Listed below are T cell receptor beta chains from one sample, sequenced in a study of technical replicates of blood from several donors. Profiled with immunoSEQ multiplex PCR; TCRdb holds only in-frame clones, not every one. The sample lists about 76,000 clones, around 94% seen once, with roughly 0.37% in the top ten. Sequencing input: T cells isolated from PBMCs. The source is a human donor in good health. Both conserved end residues are part of each CDR3. A D gene is named only where the DNA matches it firmly. Rows may omit the clone size; those that give it use once, few, many or a size class.

-	TRBV5-4	TRBJ2-1	-	CASSLERSPRDEQFF	TGTGCCAGCAGCTTGGAGCGGAGCCCTAGGGATGAGCAGTTCTTC
-	TRBV11-1	TRBJ2-2	-	CASSFLGANTGELFF	TGTGCCAGCAGCTTCTTAGGAGCGAACACCGGGGAGCTGTTTTTT
-	TRBV9	TRBJ2-7	-	CASSVGVLSHF	TGTGCCAGCAGCGTAGGCGTACTTTCCCATTTC
TRBD2	TRBV5-1	TRBJ2-5	-	CASSLGASGRASEETQYF	TGCGCCAGCAGCTTGGGGGCTAGCGGGAGGGCTTCCGAAGAGACCCAGTACTTC
TRBD2	TRBV4-3	TRBJ2-1	once	CASSQGTSGRAVVANEQFF	TGCGCCAGCAGCCAAGGAACTAGCGGGAGGGCTGTTGTTGCCAATGAGCAGTTCTTC
TRBD2	TRBV10-1	TRBJ2-2	-	CANHPLLAGETGELFF	TGCGCCAACCACCCCCTCCTAGCGGGGGAGACCGGGGAGCTGTTTTTT
-	TRBV7-9	TRBJ1-6	-	CASSPREFNSPLHF	TGTGCCAGCAGCCCGCGGGAGTTTAATTCACCCCTCCACTTT
-	TRBV10-2	TRBJ1-5	once	CASQTVSNQPQHF	TGCGCCAGCCAGACAGTTAGCAATCAGCCCCAGCATTTT
TRBD2	TRBV28	TRBJ2-1	-	CASSLWLAAYNEQFF	TGTGCCAGCAGTTTATGGCTAGCGGCCTACAATGAGCAGTTCTTC
-	TRBV5-1	TRBJ2-1	-	CASSLARDTQQQFF	TGCGCCAGCAGCTTGGCTCGGGACACTCAACAGCAGTTCTTC
TRBD1	TRBV6-6	TRBJ1-5	-	CASSEDREQSDVHF	TGTGCCAGCAGTGAGGACAGGGAGCAATCAGATGTGCATTTT
TRBD1	TRBV7-3	TRBJ1-1	-	CASSLSPGGNTEAFF	TGTGCCAGCAGCTTAAGTCCAGGGGGGAACACTGAAGCTTTCTTT
-	TRBV5-4	TRBJ2-1	once	CASSLPRKGFEQFF	TGTGCCAGCAGCTTGCCACGTAAGGGGTTTGAGCAGTTCTTC
-	TRBV2	TRBJ1-2	-	CASSVRGAAYGYTF	TGTGCCAGCAGTGTTCGGGGTGCGGCCTATGGCTACACCTTC
-	TRBV5-1	TRBJ2-1	-	CASSLDPRDEQFF	TGCGCCAGCAGCTTGGATCCGCGGGATGAGCAGTTCTTC
TRBD1	TRBV20-1	TRBJ1-1	-	CSARTGTEAFF	TGCAGTGCGCGGACAGGGACTGAAGCTTTCTTT
-	TRBV30	TRBJ2-1	-	CAWSGDANSGQNNEQFF	TGTGCCTGGAGCGGCGACGCGAACTCAGGACAGAACAATGAGCAGTTCTTC
-	TRBV4-2	TRBJ1-1	-	CASSQVGQGTPEAFF	TGTGCCAGCAGCCAAGTAGGGCAGGGTACCCCGGAAGCTTTCTTT
-	TRBV9	TRBJ2-6	once	CASSPYQGTGANVLTF	TGTGCCAGCAGCCCATACCAGGGGACTGGGGCCAACGTCCTGACTTTC
TRBD2	TRBV29-1	TRBJ2-7	-	CSVRRAGGEQYF	TGCAGCGTCCGCCGGGCGGGGGGAGAGCAGTACTTC
-	TRBV5-4	TRBJ2-7	once	CASSLDIALVYEQYF	TGTGCCAGCAGCTTGGATATAGCGCTGGTCTACGAGCAGTACTTC
-	TRBV5-1	TRBJ1-2	once	CASRSLGGTNYGYTF	TGCGCCAGCAGGTCGCTGGGGGGTACCAACTATGGCTACACCTTC
TRBD1	TRBV7-6	TRBJ2-1	-	CASSPDREANEQFF	TGTGCCAGCAGCCCGGACAGGGAGGCGAATGAGCAGTTCTTC